The clone carrying this TCR beta chain was counted at least ten times. The antigen is not known. From germline, CDR1 is SGHDT and CDR2 YYEEEE. V lost 9 bases and J 11 bases, leaving 23 bases between the germline ends. CDR3 length equals 13 residues. The data were obtained in a study of T-cell reconstitution after alpha-beta-depleted transplantation in children. Study-wide results and caveats: T-cell counts and diversity at one year post-transplant came mainly from newly produced T cells. Alpha-beta T cells present about two months after transplant were reported to originate from several hundred expanded graft clones. After transplant, high TCRbeta diversity at day 60 in some patients arose from surviving recipient T cells and thymic progenitors.

Unique molecular identifiers were built into the TCRbeta library. MiXCR, applied by TCRdb to the PCR reads, yields one record per CDR3 protein. Of 250,000 or so distinct CDR3 sequences in the sample, approximately 8% are singletons; the top ten hold approximately 6%. The sample here was PBMCs, mostly from graft donor cells, taken 180 days after TCRalphabeta/CD19-depleted stem cell transplant. This TCR came from a male patient aged 10 to 17 who had a stem cell transplant for acute lymphoblastic leukemia, so the T cells may come from the graft donor. This rearrangement joins TRBV5-6 to TRBJ1-1; D might be TRBD1 (5 bases). CDR3 sequence: CATIRQGGIGAFF. The DNA for the CDR3 is TGTGCCACAATCCGCCAGGGTGGGATCGGGGCTTTCTTT.